This TCR beta chain was identified during a study of Tregs in tolerant kidney transplant recipients. Study-level results: The small number of patients limits these findings pending further validation. Biological reproducibility was not directly addressed in this study. Tregs expanded with activated donor B cells seemed most donor-specific.

Sequencing was performed with immunoSEQ multiplex PCR; in TCRdb, only in-frame clones are kept and a portion is missing. The table includes about 120,000 clones, 92% detected once. The length of the CDR3 is 14 residues. Germline CDR1 and CDR2: SGHRS and YFSETQ. The germline V and J ends were trimmed by 0 bases and 4 bases, with 11 bases remaining between them. CD4+CD25+CD127- Tregs, CD4+CD25- non-Tregs, CD4 and CD8 cells were sorted. About this clone: No antigen is known for it. The sample carries other DNA sequences with the same CDR3.

Sequenced sample: CD4+ T cells from blood. The TCR comes from a human donor in good health. J is TRBJ2-7 and V is TRBV5-1; the D call may be TRBD1 or TRBD2 (7 bases each). The CDR3 DNA reads as TGCGCCAGCAGCTTGGGACAGGGAGGGTACGAGCAGTACTTC. It specifies CASSLGQGGYEQYF.